Reported below is one T cell receptor (beta chain). Its specificity is unknown. The trim removed 3 bases at V and 6 bases at J, leaving 9 bases unmatched. This CDR3 contains 16 residues. Germline CDR1 is SEHNR and CDR2 is FQNEAQ (reference sequence). This specimen comes from a study of cytomegalovirus exposure and HLA in healthy donors. Study at large: Among the 300 to 400 donors who were genotyped, 81% fell in the genetic ancestry cluster that is associated with self-reported Caucasian donors. Study-level findings and limits: After further analysis at a later stage, 16,951 TCR beta sequences were associated with HLA alleles at 0.05 false discovery rate. A prior analysis recorded that most TCR beta V segments were productive about 87% or about 30% of the time. TCR sequences were mostly rare, though some public TCRs occurred in many donors.

PCR used 60 Vbeta primers and 13 Jbeta primers. The method was immunoSEQ multiplex PCR; TCRdb's version includes in-frame clones alone and lacks a portion of them. Of 200,000 to 250,000 clones listed, over 80% were seen once; the top ten hold 5% to 6.5%. Sequencing was performed on PBMCs. V usage is TRBV7-9 and J usage is TRBJ2-1; TRBD1 matches 9 bases. This TCR came from a woman in her thirties or forties in good health and CMV-seropositive. In nucleotides, the CDR3 is TGTGCCAGCAGCTTCCTGGGACAGGGTCTGAGCAATGAGCAGTTCTTC. Translation: CASSFLGQGLSNEQFF.